The clone carrying this T cell receptor (beta chain) was observed many times. A library of TCRbeta sequences, prepared with unique molecular identifiers, was generated. Each CDR3 protein is one row after TCRdb ran MiXCR on the PCR reads. The table shows hundreds of thousands of distinct CDR3 sequences, with roughly an eighth occurring only once. The sample is drawn from a study of T-cell reconstitution after alpha-beta-depleted transplantation in children. V was clipped by 2 bases and J by 2 bases, with 12 bases between them. The CDR3 runs to 15 residues. Germline V gives CDR1 LGHNA, CDR2 YSLEER. This chain connects TRBV4-3 to TRBJ2-5; maybe TRBD2 (5 bases). Sequenced here: PBMCs from the stem cell graft donor, sampled from the stem cell graft. This receptor was identified in a human donor who donated a stem cell graft to a child with combined immunodeficiency. The DNA of the CDR3 is TGCGCCAGCAGCCAACTTGGGAGTTCGCAAGAGACCCAGTACTTC. Protein product: CASSQLGSSQETQYF.